A selection of T cell receptor beta chains follows, all from one sample in a study of blood T cell repertoires in COVID-19. The data were produced by immunoSEQ multiplex PCR, yet TCRdb's version contains in-frame clones alone and is incomplete. The data contain 100,000 to 150,000 clones, about 86% of them singletons. The sample was peripheral blood. These TCRs come from a woman aged 50 to 60 with acute or convalescent COVID-19. The CDR3 runs from the conserved cysteine through the conserved F or W. Each record gives: D gene, V gene, clone size, J gene, CDR3 DNA, CDR3 protein. The D gene is left open where the match is weak. Rows may omit the clone size; those that give it use once, few, many or a size class.

d_call: -
v_call: TRBV7-2
clone_size: -
j_call: TRBJ1-5
cdr3_nt: TGTGCCAGCAGCATAGGCGGTAATCAGCCCCAGCATTTT
cdr3_aa: CASSIGGNQPQHF

d_call: TRBD1
v_call: TRBV30
clone_size: -
j_call: TRBJ1-5
cdr3_nt: TGTGCCTGGAGTGTACAGGGGTCAGGGGGTCACAATCAGCCCCAGCATTTT
cdr3_aa: CAWSVQGSGGHNQPQHF

d_call: -
v_call: TRBV9
clone_size: -
j_call: TRBJ2-7
cdr3_nt: TGTGCCAGCAGCGTAGGTACGGGACACTCCTACGAGCAGTACTTC
cdr3_aa: CASSVGTGHSYEQYF

d_call: -
v_call: TRBV5-8
clone_size: once
j_call: TRBJ1-2
cdr3_nt: TGTGCCAGCAGCTTGACGGAGGGGCTGAGGAATGGCTACACCTTC
cdr3_aa: CASSLTEGLRNGYTF

d_call: -
v_call: TRBV5-5
clone_size: -
j_call: TRBJ2-7
cdr3_nt: TGTGCCAGCAGCTCGCGGGTGGGAGCCTACGAGCAGTACTTC
cdr3_aa: CASSSRVGAYEQYF

d_call: TRBD2
v_call: TRBV5-1
clone_size: -
j_call: TRBJ2-1
cdr3_nt: TGCGCCAGCAGCGAGCTAGCGGGGGGTGGGCATGAGCAGTTCTTC
cdr3_aa: CASSELAGGGHEQFF

d_call: TRBD1
v_call: TRBV6-5
clone_size: few
j_call: TRBJ2-7
cdr3_nt: TGTGCCAGCAGGACTACAGGGGGTAGCTCCTACGAGCAGTACTTC
cdr3_aa: CASRTTGGSSYEQYF

d_call: TRBD1
v_call: TRBV5-1
clone_size: -
j_call: TRBJ1-1
cdr3_nt: TGCGCCAGCACCGGACAGGAGAACACTGAAGCTTTCTTT
cdr3_aa: CASTGQENTEAFF

d_call: TRBD1
v_call: TRBV6-5
clone_size: -
j_call: TRBJ2-7
cdr3_nt: TGTGCCAGCAGTTACACCCCGGGACAGGGGTCCTACGAGCAGTACTTC
cdr3_aa: CASSYTPGQGSYEQYF

d_call: TRBD1
v_call: TRBV5-1
clone_size: -
j_call: TRBJ1-4
cdr3_nt: TGCGCCAGCAGCTTGGAGGGGGCTAGAGAAAAACTGTTTTTT
cdr3_aa: CASSLEGAREKLFF

d_call: -
v_call: TRBV5-4
clone_size: few
j_call: TRBJ2-2
cdr3_nt: TGTGCCAGCAGCCCAGGGCTCAGGAAGGCCGTCCTTGATACCGGGGAGCTGTTTTTT
cdr3_aa: CASSPGLRKAVLDTGELFF

d_call: TRBD2
v_call: TRBV3-1/TRBV3-2
clone_size: -
j_call: TRBJ2-3
cdr3_nt: TGTGCCAGCAGTCGATTTAGGGGACTAGCGGGGGCAAGCACAGATACGCAGTATTTT
cdr3_aa: CASSRFRGLAGASTDTQYF

d_call: -
v_call: TRBV2
clone_size: -
j_call: TRBJ1-6
cdr3_nt: TGTGCCAGCAGTGTGCGTCAGGGCAGAAGTCTTGATAATTCACCCCTCCACTTT
cdr3_aa: CASSVRQGRSLDNSPLHF

d_call: -
v_call: TRBV7-8
clone_size: -
j_call: TRBJ2-3
cdr3_nt: TGTGCCAGCAGCCCCCGCACGAGCCAAGATACGCAGTATTTT
cdr3_aa: CASSPRTSQDTQYF

d_call: -
v_call: TRBV3-1/TRBV3-2
clone_size: -
j_call: TRBJ2-7
cdr3_nt: TGTGCCAGCAGCTATCCCCAGGAGGGCGGCGAGCAGTACTTC
cdr3_aa: CASSYPQEGGEQYF

d_call: TRBD1
v_call: TRBV27
clone_size: -
j_call: TRBJ1-6
cdr3_nt: TGTGCCAGCCAGCCCAGGGGGGCCTATAATTCACCCCTCCACTTT
cdr3_aa: CASQPRGAYNSPLHF

d_call: TRBD2
v_call: TRBV19
clone_size: -
j_call: TRBJ2-7
cdr3_nt: TGTGCCAGTAGTATGGGAGGGACCTCCTACGAGCAGTACTTC
cdr3_aa: CASSMGGTSYEQYF

d_call: -
v_call: TRBV12-3/TRBV12-4
clone_size: -
j_call: TRBJ1-5
cdr3_nt: TGTGCCAGCAGTTTTGGGGGGGGGCAGCCCCAGCATTTT
cdr3_aa: CASSFGGGQPQHF

d_call: TRBD1
v_call: TRBV19
clone_size: once
j_call: TRBJ2-6
cdr3_nt: TGTGCCAGTAGTATAGACCCAGGGGGCTCGCCTTCCGGGGCCAACGTCCTGACTTTC
cdr3_aa: CASSIDPGGSPSGANVLTF

d_call: TRBD1
v_call: TRBV28
clone_size: -
j_call: TRBJ2-2
cdr3_nt: TGTGCCAGCAGTACAGGGGGCCCCGGGGAGCTGTTTTTT
cdr3_aa: CASSTGGPGELFF

d_call: TRBD1
v_call: TRBV30
clone_size: once
j_call: TRBJ1-1
cdr3_nt: TGTGCCTGTCAGGGGGGATTGGGTGAAGCTTTCTTT
cdr3_aa: CACQGGLGEAFF

d_call: -
v_call: TRBV6-5
clone_size: -
j_call: TRBJ1-3
cdr3_nt: TGTGCCAGCAGCCTCGACACGACCTCTGGAAACACCATATATTTT
cdr3_aa: CASSLDTTSGNTIYF

d_call: -
v_call: TRBV3-1/TRBV3-2
clone_size: -
j_call: TRBJ2-3
cdr3_nt: TGTGCCAGCAGCCAAGATTCTCGGGGAATCGGACGCGCTGAGGGTACGCAGTATTTT
cdr3_aa: CASSQDSRGIGRAEGTQYF

d_call: -
v_call: TRBV12-3/TRBV12-4
clone_size: -
j_call: TRBJ1-2
cdr3_nt: TGTGCCAGCAGGAGGAATGGTGGCTATGGCTACACCTTC
cdr3_aa: CASRRNGGYGYTF

d_call: -
v_call: TRBV19
clone_size: -
j_call: TRBJ1-2
cdr3_nt: TGTGCCAGTAGTATCGGCGGGGTGAATGGCTACACCTTC
cdr3_aa: CASSIGGVNGYTF

d_call: -
v_call: TRBV4-2
clone_size: -
j_call: TRBJ1-5
cdr3_nt: TGTGCCAGCAGCCAAGCAGGGTCTAGCAATCAGCCCCAGCATTTT
cdr3_aa: CASSQAGSSNQPQHF

d_call: -
v_call: TRBV11-2
clone_size: -
j_call: TRBJ1-2
cdr3_nt: TGTGCCAGCAGCTTGGTAAGAGTGTCTGGCTACACCTTC
cdr3_aa: CASSLVRVSGYTF